The 20 T cell receptor beta chains given below trace back to one sample, sequenced in a study of T cell responses to AZD1222 COVID-19 vaccine. Profiled with immunoSEQ multiplex PCR; TCRdb holds only in-frame clones, not every one. The table includes fewer than 130,000 clones, about 85% detected once. The starting material was peripheral blood, obtained on day 0 of AZD1222 vaccination. These receptors came from an adult in good health.

The rearrangement links TRBV10-3 to TRBJ1-3; tentatively, D is TRBD1 (5 bases). The ends were cut back, 2 bases at V and 5 bases at J, with 16 bases in the middle. Germline CDR1 ENHRY, CDR2 SYGVKD. The CDR3 loop spans 16 amino acids. The CDR3 reads CAISEPGQGVRNTIYF. The CDR3 nucleotides are TGTGCCATCAGTGAGCCGGGGCAGGGAGTTAGAAACACCATATATTTT.

This rearrangement joins TRBV7-9 to TRBJ1-2; a weak D match, TRBD1 (6 bases). Trimming took off 3 bases at V and 6 bases at J, with 11 bases between the two ends. CDR3 size: 13 residues. From germline, CDR1 is SEHNR and CDR2 FQNEAQ (reference sequence). Written as DNA, the CDR3 is TGTGCCAGCAGCTTGTCACAGGGCGATGGCTACACCTTC. Translation gives CASSLSQGDGYTF.

The DNA for the CDR3 is TGTGCCAGCACCCCGGGTGGGGCTAGCGTCTCCTACAATGAGCAGTTCTTC. It encodes CASTPGGASVSYNEQFF. J is TRBJ2-1 and V is TRBV7-9, with D tentatively TRBD2 (6 bases). V lost 7 bases to trimming and J lost 0 bases, with 19 bases between them. Germline CDR1 and CDR2: SEHNR and FQNEAQ (reference sequence). This CDR3 has 17 amino acids.

In its sample, this clone was seen once. The chain is built from TRBV28 and TRBJ1-2; D is unclear. CDR1 and CDR2 (germline): MDHEN, SYDVKM. This CDR3 region has 17 residues. V gave up 1 base and J gave up 4 bases, with 19 bases separating them. CDR3 residues: CASSLSIGSFRGYGYTF. Written as DNA, the CDR3 is TGTGCCAGCAGTTTATCCATCGGGTCCTTTCGGGGCTATGGCTACACCTTC.

This chain connects TRBV10-2 to TRBJ1-1; D perhaps matches TRBD1 (5 bases). The CDR3 contains 14 residues. V shed 4 bases and J shed 4 bases, with 13 bases lying between them. Germline V CDR1 and CDR2: WSHSY, SAAADI. CDR3 region: CASSVVQGATEAFF. CDR3 in DNA: TGCGCCAGCAGTGTCGTTCAGGGTGCCACTGAAGCTTTCTTT.

The genes are TRBV5-1 and TRBJ2-3, with 9 nucleotides matching TRBD1. Germline V gene lookup returns CDR1 SGHRS and CDR2 YFSETQ. The V gene end was trimmed by 5 bases and the J gene end by 4 bases; junction bases not matched to a gene: 11. The CDR3 is 16 residues long. The CDR3 DNA reads as TGCGCCAGCAGTACTTCCGGGACAGGGTTCCCAGATACGCAGTATTTT. This sequence encodes CASSTSGTGFPDTQYF.

The chain combines TRBV7-2 with TRBJ1-4, with D uncertain. Germline CDR1 SGHTA, CDR2 FQGNSA. The CDR3 covers 14 residues. Trimming pared 4 bases from V and 4 bases from J, leaving 10 bases between. This CDR3 reads CASSSDGFNEKLFF. The CDR3 DNA follows: TGTGCCAGCAGCTCGGACGGGTTTAATGAAAAACTGTTTTTT.

The gene calls are TRBV6-1 and TRBJ1-5; perhaps TRBD1 as D (5 bases). V lost 4 bases to trimming and J lost 4 bases, with 17 bases between them. The CDR3 extends over 16 amino acids. CDR1 is MNHNS and CDR2 is SASEGT in the germline V gene. CDR3 DNA: TGTGCCAGCAGTGGTAAGGGGCTCTGGATTAATCAGCCCCAGCATTTT. Translation gives CASSGKGLWINQPQHF.

V gene TRBV5-1 combines with J gene TRBJ2-7; TRBD2 might be the D (5 bases). The CDR3 is made up of 14 amino acids. The germline V gene encodes CDR1 SGHRS and CDR2 YFSETQ. V lost 3 bases to trimming and J lost 6 bases, with 16 bases between them. The chain's CDR3 is CASSSPGGESEQYF. In nucleotides, the CDR3 is TGCGCCAGCAGCTCGCCCGGAGGTGAGAGCGAGCAGTACTTC. Together with reference TRBV5-1 and TRBJ2-7, the CDR3 gives the full variable domain: KAGVTQTPRYLIKTRGQQVTLSCSPISGHRSVSWYQQTPGQGLQFLFEYFSETQRNKGNFPGRFSGRQFSNSRSEMNVSTLELGDSALYLCASSSPGGESEQYFGPGTRLTVT.

The V call is TRBV6-1, the J call TRBJ1-6; a weak D match, TRBD1 (6 bases). V was pared by 3 bases and J by 7 bases, with 13 bases between. In germline, CDR1 is MNHNS, CDR2 SASEGT. CDR3 length equals 15 residues. The CDR3, as DNA: TGTGCCAGCAGTGATAGACAGGAGAGAAATTCACCCCTCCACTTT. It specifies CASSDRQERNSPLHF.

The chain couples TRBV7-8 to TRBJ2-7; 7 positions agree with TRBD2. The length of the CDR3 is 15 residues. V shed 4 bases, J shed 4 bases, and the junction held 10 bases outside the gene matches. Germline V gene sequence: CDR1 SGHVS, CDR2 FQNEAQ. CDR3 bases: TGTGCCAGCAGCTCTGGGTGGCTAGCGGAATACGAGCAGTACTTC. It translates to CASSSGWLAEYEQYF.

This clone was recorded once. The gene calls are TRBV3-1 (or the pseudogene TRBV3-2) and TRBJ1-2; D is uncertain. The CDR3 is made up of 13 amino acids. Per the germline V gene, CDR1 is LGHDT and CDR2 is YNNKEL (reference sequence). Trimming stripped 0 bases from V and 8 bases from J, with 10 bases between. The CDR3 here is CASSQEVRAGYTF. CDR3 DNA sequence: TGTGCCAGCAGCCAAGAAGTCCGCGCGGGCTACACCTTC.

The chain couples TRBV7-8 to TRBJ2-1; no definite D call. This CDR3 contains 15 residues. The germline V gene encodes CDR1 SGHVS and CDR2 FQNEAQ. Trimming stripped 5 bases from V and 0 bases from J, with 11 bases between. The CDR3 DNA is TGTGCCAGCAGCCCCCATCCGAGCTCCTACAATGAGCAGTTCTTC. As protein: CASSPHPSSYNEQFF.

The J gene is TRBJ1-3, the V gene TRBV6-5; no definite D call. This CDR3 has 14 amino acids. Germline V CDR1 and CDR2: MNHEY, SVGAGI. The V end lost 7 bases, the J end lost 0 bases, and 10 bases lay between the germline ends. CDR3 DNA: TGTGCCAGCATGAGGGCAAACTCTGGAAACACCATATATTTT. Residues: CASMRANSGNTIYF.

V is TRBV27 and J is TRBJ2-1, with a tentative D call TRBD2 (5 bases). The CDR3 sequence is 15 residues long. Germline loops: CDR1 MNHEY, CDR2 SMNVEV (reference sequence). V was shortened by 6 bases and J by 0 bases, with 12 bases between the two germline ends. The DNA of the CDR3 is TGTGCCAGCAGCCAAAGGGCGGGCTCCTACAATGAGCAGTTCTTC. Translation gives CASSQRAGSYNEQFF.

The CDR3 nucleotides read TGTGCCAGCAGTTCAAGACTAGCGGGGGGTCGCTACGAGCAGTACTTC. It specifies CASSSRLAGGRYEQYF. The chain employs TRBV6-5 and TRBJ2-7; 13 nucleotides match TRBD2. Germline assignment: CDR1 MNHEY and CDR2 SVGAGI. J lost 3 bases, V lost 4 bases, and 6 bases had no gene match. This CDR3 is 16 amino acids long.

Comment on this clone: The sample carries other DNA sequences with the same CDR3. This chain uses TRBV19 with TRBJ1-4; D call uncertain. Germline V gene sequence: CDR1 LNHDA, CDR2 SQIVND (reference sequence). CDR3 length: 14 residues. Trimming shortened V by 3 bases and J by 2 bases, and 7 bases separated the two germline ends. Here the CDR3 DNA reads TGTGCCAGTAGTATCAGTTCTACTAATGAAAAACTGTTTTTT. This sequence encodes CASSISSTNEKLFF.

J is TRBJ2-7 and V is TRBV6-5; D is perhaps TRBD1 (5 bases). V lost 2 bases and J lost 2, with 13 bases in between. There are 15 residues in the CDR3. Looked up from germline, CDR1 is MNHEY and CDR2 is SVGAGI. The CDR3 reads CASSYGGAGTYEQYF. The CDR3 nucleotides are TGTGCCAGCAGTTACGGTGGTGCAGGGACCTACGAGCAGTACTTC.

The CDR3 loop reads CASSLGGQGYEKLFF. CDR3 in DNA: TGTGCCAGCAGTTTAGGGGGACAGGGATATGAAAAACTGTTTTTT. This chain uses TRBV28 with TRBJ1-4; 9 bases match TRBD1. The V segment lost 2 bases and the J segment 6 bases; nucleotides outside the gene matches: 4. This CDR3 comprises 15 residues. Germline assignment: CDR1 MDHEN and CDR2 SYDVKM.

The chain combines TRBV3-1 (or the pseudogene TRBV3-2) with TRBJ1-4, with a weak D call TRBD1 (5 bases). This CDR3 spans 19 amino acids. The V end was cut by 3 bases, the J end by 8 bases, with 28 bases between. In germline, CDR1 is LGHDT, CDR2 YNNKEL (reference sequence). The CDR3 sequence: CASSHSRVPGGVSREKLFF. The CDR3 DNA reads as TGTGCCAGCAGCCACAGCCGGGTTCCAGGAGGGGTGTCGCGCGAAAAACTGTTTTTT.